This is a list of T cell receptor beta chains from one sample in a study of OX40 agonist ivuxolimab in advanced cancers. Data came from immunoSEQ multiplex PCR; TCRdb stores just in-frame clones and leaves some out. The table includes 80,000 to 85,000 clones, 86% detected once. This material consisted of CD4+ or CD8+ T cells sorted from blood, taken in a trial of the OX40 agonist ivuxolimab. Receptors were obtained from an adult with an advanced solid tumor such as melanoma, head and neck, liver or kidney cancer. Each CDR3 is given with its conserved first and last residue. The D gene is left open where the match is weak. Where a row states a size, it is once, few, many or the class of an expanded clone; other rows omit it.

few	TRBJ2-1	TRBV5-1	TRBD2	CASSVNTLAGGLNNEQFF	TGCGCCAGCAGCGTGAATACTTTAGCGGGAGGCCTGAACAATGAGCAGTTCTTC
NA	TRBJ2-1	TRBV7-9	NA	CASSTNRAGGIVDEQFF	TGTGCCAGCAGCACAAATCGGGCTGGGGGTATCGTCGATGAGCAGTTCTTC
NA	TRBJ1-4	TRBV18	NA	CASSATATNEKLFF	TGTGCCAGCTCAGCGACAGCAACTAATGAAAAACTGTTTTTT
NA	TRBJ2-1	TRBV4-1	NA	CASSQVDIVSYNEQFF	TGCGCCAGCAGCCAAGTAGATATTGTCTCCTACAATGAGCAGTTCTTC
NA	TRBJ2-3	TRBV4-2	TRBD2	CASSQIAGGAPTDTQYF	TGTGCCAGCAGCCAAATAGCGGGGGGGGCCCCCACAGATACGCAGTATTTT
NA	TRBJ1-5	TRBV7-9	NA	CASSNGGRGQPQHF	TGTGCCAGCAGCAACGGGGGGCGCGGTCAGCCCCAGCATTTT
NA	TRBJ2-7	TRBV19	TRBD2	CASSKPGLAGTGRDEQYF	TGTGCCAGTTCAAAACCGGGACTAGCGGGAACAGGACGGGACGAGCAGTACTTC
once	TRBJ2-5	TRBV5-1	NA	CASRSMVGGETQYF	TGCGCCAGCAGATCTATGGTGGGGGGAGAGACCCAGTACTTC
NA	TRBJ1-5	TRBV5-4	TRBD1	CASSLTGDRGLRGNQPQHF	TGTGCCAGCAGCTTGACGGGGGACAGGGGGCTTCGGGGCAATCAGCCCCAGCATTTT
NA	TRBJ2-7	TRBV6-1	TRBD1	CASTLTGSYEQYF	TGTGCCAGCACCCTGACAGGGTCGTACGAGCAGTACTTC
once	TRBJ2-1	TRBV5-1	NA	CASSLEVGRGGNEQFF	TGCGCCAGCAGCTTGGAAGTGGGTAGGGGAGGCAATGAGCAGTTCTTC
once	TRBJ2-5	TRBV18	TRBD1	CASSPRQGISETQYF	TGTGCCAGCTCACCTCGACAGGGGATTAGTGAGACCCAGTACTTC
NA	TRBJ2-5	TRBV13	NA	CASSFDRGETQYF	TGTGCCAGCAGCTTCGACCGGGGGGAGACCCAGTACTTC
few	TRBJ1-2	TRBV2	NA	CASRDTGSYGYTF	TGTGCCAGCAGGGATACAGGCTCCTATGGCTACACCTTC
NA	TRBJ2-6	TRBV6-6	NA	CASVGLSSGANVLTF	TGTGCCAGCGTGGGACTTAGCTCTGGGGCCAACGTCCTGACTTTC
once	TRBJ2-2	TRBV7-2	NA	CASSLGILELFF	TGTGCCAGCAGCTTAGGTATTCTGGAGCTGTTTTTT
NA	TRBJ1-1	TRBV9	NA	CASSGTPPVTEAFF	TGTGCCAGCAGCGGAACCCCGCCCGTTACTGAAGCTTTCTTT
NA	TRBJ1-1	TRBV7-6	NA	CASRAMNTEAFF	TGTGCCAGCAGGGCCATGAACACTGAAGCTTTCTTT
NA	TRBJ2-3	TRBV4-1	NA	CASSPHPGDLFDTQYF	TGCGCCAGCAGCCCCCATCCGGGGGACCTCTTCGATACGCAGTATTTT
NA	TRBJ2-6	TRBV11-3	NA	CASSHYRASSSGANVLTF	TGTGCCAGCAGCCACTACAGAGCTTCGAGCTCTGGGGCCAACGTCCTGACTTTC
NA	TRBJ2-2	TRBV29-1	TRBD1	CSVVPVGQGAAGELFF	TGCAGCGTTGTTCCAGTGGGACAGGGGGCGGCCGGGGAGCTGTTTTTT
NA	TRBJ1-1	TRBV7-9	NA	CASSFQATHTEAFF	TGTGCCAGCAGCTTTCAGGCAACCCACACTGAAGCTTTCTTT
NA	TRBJ1-6	TRBV7-9	NA	CASSTREGLAPLHF	TGTGCCAGCAGCACCCGGGAGGGTCTGGCACCCCTCCACTTT
NA	TRBJ1-5	TRBV30	NA	CAWSGQVGNQPQHF	TGTGCCTGGAGTGGTCAGGTCGGCAATCAGCCCCAGCATTTT
once	TRBJ2-3	TRBV18	NA	CASSPDMRDTQYF	TGTGCCAGCTCACCCGATATGCGAGATACGCAGTATTTT
NA	TRBJ2-5	TRBV19	TRBD2	CASSIGGTSGGGETQYF	TGTGCCAGTAGTATAGGGGGGACTAGCGGAGGCGGGGAGACCCAGTACTTC
NA	TRBJ2-1	TRBV5-1	NA	CASSFPYPNNEQFF	TGCGCCAGCAGCTTCCCATACCCCAACAATGAGCAGTTCTTC
NA	TRBJ1-1	TRBV7-9	TRBD1	CASSPRQGMNTEAFF	TGTGCCAGCAGCCCCAGACAGGGGATGAACACTGAAGCTTTCTTT
once	TRBJ1-1	TRBV27	NA	CASSLDGPTEAFF	TGTGCCAGCAGCCTCGACGGTCCCACTGAAGCTTTCTTT
NA	TRBJ2-1	TRBV4-2	TRBD2	CASSQDWTTSGGAREQFF	TGTGCCAGCAGCCAAGATTGGACCACTAGCGGGGGGGCCCGTGAGCAGTTCTTC
NA	TRBJ2-3	TRBV7-3	NA	CASSRQGSSLRTDTQYF	TGTGCCAGCAGCCGGCAGGGGAGCTCCCTCCGGACAGATACGCAGTATTTT
NA	TRBJ2-2	TRBV4-3	TRBD2	CASSQALQSSGRAEAGELFF	TGCGCCAGCAGCCAAGCCCTCCAGAGTAGCGGGAGGGCCGAAGCCGGGGAGCTGTTTTTT
NA	TRBJ2-1	TRBV7-3	NA	CASSLEGQVTNEQFF	TGTGCCAGCAGCTTAGAGGGGCAGGTCACCAATGAGCAGTTCTTC
NA	TRBJ1-5	TRBV2	NA	CASSEIPDQPQHF	TGTGCCAGCAGTGAAATTCCTGATCAGCCCCAGCATTTT
NA	TRBJ2-7	TRBV5-8	TRBD2	CASSLAKTSGARFPSEQYF	TGTGCCAGCAGCTTGGCCAAGACTAGCGGGGCCCGTTTCCCTTCCGAGCAGTACTTC
many	TRBJ2-7	TRBV7-9	NA	CASSLGGEYEQYF	TGTGCCAGCAGCTTAGGGGGCGAATACGAGCAGTACTTC
NA	TRBJ2-2	TRBV18	TRBD1	CASSPQGARVNTGELFF	TGTGCCAGCTCACCGCAGGGGGCGCGGGTGAACACCGGGGAGCTGTTTTTT
few	TRBJ2-1	TRBV6-4	TRBD2	CASSDGLAGNEQFF	TGTGCCAGCAGTGACGGACTAGCGGGAAATGAGCAGTTCTTC
once	TRBJ1-5	TRBV6-1	NA	CASTVNRDINQPQHF	TGTGCCAGCACCGTTAACCGGGACATCAATCAGCCCCAGCATTTT
NA	TRBJ1-1	TRBV6-5	NA	CASRNEVGSEYEAFF	TGTGCCAGCAGGAATGAGGTCGGGTCCGAGTATGAAGCTTTCTTT
NA	TRBJ1-1	TRBV5-6	NA	CASSLDVMNTEAFF	TGTGCCAGCAGCCTGGACGTGATGAACACTGAAGCTTTCTTT
NA	TRBJ1-6	TRBV6-6	TRBD1	CASSYPGQGAGGLHF	TGTGCCAGCAGTTACCCGGGACAGGGGGCCGGCGGCCTCCACTTT
NA	TRBJ2-3	TRBV7-9	TRBD1	CASDRGFADTQYF	TGTGCCAGCGACAGGGGATTTGCAGATACGCAGTATTTT
NA	TRBJ2-3	TRBV5-6	NA	CASSEGLAPSQHTQYF	TGTGCCAGCAGCGAGGGCTTGGCCCCTTCGCAGCATACGCAGTATTTT
NA	TRBJ2-1	TRBV12-5	TRBD2	CASGLVRLAGVNEQFF	TGTGCTAGTGGTTTGGTAAGACTAGCGGGGGTCAATGAGCAGTTCTTC
NA	TRBJ2-1	TRBV27	NA	CASSLSPLAVQFF	TGTGCCAGCAGTTTATCCCCTCTAGCCGTGCAGTTCTTC
NA	TRBJ1-6	TRBV9	NA	CASSVGYNSPLHF	TGTGCCAGCAGCGTTGGATATAATTCACCCCTCCACTTT